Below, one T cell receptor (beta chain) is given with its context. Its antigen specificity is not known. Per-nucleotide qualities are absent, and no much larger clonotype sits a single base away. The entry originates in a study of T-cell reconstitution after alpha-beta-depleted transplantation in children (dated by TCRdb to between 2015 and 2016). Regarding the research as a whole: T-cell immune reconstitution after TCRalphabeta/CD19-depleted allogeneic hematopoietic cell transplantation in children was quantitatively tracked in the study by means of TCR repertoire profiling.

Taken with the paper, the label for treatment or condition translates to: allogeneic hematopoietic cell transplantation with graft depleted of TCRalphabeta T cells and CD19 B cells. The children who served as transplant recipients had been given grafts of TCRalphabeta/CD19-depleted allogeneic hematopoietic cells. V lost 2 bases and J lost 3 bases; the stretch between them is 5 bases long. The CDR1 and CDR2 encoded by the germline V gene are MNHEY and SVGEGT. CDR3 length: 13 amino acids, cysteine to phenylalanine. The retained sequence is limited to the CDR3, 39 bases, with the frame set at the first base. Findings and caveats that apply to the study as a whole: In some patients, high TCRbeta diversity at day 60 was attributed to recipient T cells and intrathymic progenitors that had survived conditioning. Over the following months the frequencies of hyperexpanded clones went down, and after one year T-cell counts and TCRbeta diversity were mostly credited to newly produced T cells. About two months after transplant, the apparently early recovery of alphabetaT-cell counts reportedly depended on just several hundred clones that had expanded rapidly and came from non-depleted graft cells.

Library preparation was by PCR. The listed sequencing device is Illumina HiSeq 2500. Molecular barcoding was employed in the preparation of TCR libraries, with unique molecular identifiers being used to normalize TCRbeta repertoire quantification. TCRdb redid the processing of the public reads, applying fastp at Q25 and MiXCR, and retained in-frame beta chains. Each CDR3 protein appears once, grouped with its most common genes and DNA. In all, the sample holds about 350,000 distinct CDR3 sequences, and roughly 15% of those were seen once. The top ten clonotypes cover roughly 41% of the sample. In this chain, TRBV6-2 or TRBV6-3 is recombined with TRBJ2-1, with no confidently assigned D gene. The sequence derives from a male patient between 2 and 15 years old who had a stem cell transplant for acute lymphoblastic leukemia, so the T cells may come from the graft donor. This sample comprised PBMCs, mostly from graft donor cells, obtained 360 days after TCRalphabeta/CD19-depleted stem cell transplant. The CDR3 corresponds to CASSYQDYNEQFF. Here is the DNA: TGTGCCAGCAGTTACCAGGACTACAATGAGCAGTTCTTC.